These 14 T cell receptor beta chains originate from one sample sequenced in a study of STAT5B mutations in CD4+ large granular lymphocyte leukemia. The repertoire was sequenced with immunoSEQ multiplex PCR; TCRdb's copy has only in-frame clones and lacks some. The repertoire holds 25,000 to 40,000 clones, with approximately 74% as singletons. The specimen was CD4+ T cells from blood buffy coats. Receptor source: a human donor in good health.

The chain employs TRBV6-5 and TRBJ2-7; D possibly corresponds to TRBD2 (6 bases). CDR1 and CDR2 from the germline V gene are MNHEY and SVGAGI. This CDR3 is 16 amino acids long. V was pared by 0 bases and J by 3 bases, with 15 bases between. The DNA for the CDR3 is TGTGCCAGCAGTTACTCGATAAGTCAGACTAGCTACGAGCAGTACTTC. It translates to CASSYSISQTSYEQYF.

CDR3: CASRGNSPLHF. The CDR3, as DNA: TGTGCCAGCAGAGGGAATTCACCCCTCCACTTT. This chain uses TRBV2 with TRBJ1-6; D unresolved. V was clipped by 6 bases and J by 7 bases, with 4 bases between them. The germline gives CDR1 SNHLY, CDR2 FYNNEI. The CDR3 covers 11 residues.

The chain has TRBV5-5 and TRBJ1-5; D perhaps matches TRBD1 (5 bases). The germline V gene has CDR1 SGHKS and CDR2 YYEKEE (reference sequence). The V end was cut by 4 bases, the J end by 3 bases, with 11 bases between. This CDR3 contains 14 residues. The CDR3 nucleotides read TGTGCCAGCAGCGCCGGGACGGACAATCAGCCCCAGCATTTT. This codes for CASSAGTDNQPQHF. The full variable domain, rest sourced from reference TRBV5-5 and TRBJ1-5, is DAGVTQSPTHLIKTRGQQVTLRCSPISGHKSVSWYQQVLGQGPQFIFQYYEKEERGRGNFPDRFSARQFPNYSSELNVNALLLGDSALYLCASSAGTDNQPQHFGDGTRLSIL.

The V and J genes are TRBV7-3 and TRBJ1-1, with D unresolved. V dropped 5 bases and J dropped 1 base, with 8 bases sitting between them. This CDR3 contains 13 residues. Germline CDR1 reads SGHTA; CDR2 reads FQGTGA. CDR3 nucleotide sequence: TGTGCCAGCAGCGAAACCGGGAACACTGAAGCTTTCTTT. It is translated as CASSETGNTEAFF.

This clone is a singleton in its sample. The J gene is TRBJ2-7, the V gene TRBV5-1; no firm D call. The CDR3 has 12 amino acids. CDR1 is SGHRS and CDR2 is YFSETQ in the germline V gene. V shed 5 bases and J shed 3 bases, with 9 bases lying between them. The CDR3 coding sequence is TGCGCCAGCAGTTCCGGTTACTACGAGCAGTACTTC. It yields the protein CASSSGYYEQYF.

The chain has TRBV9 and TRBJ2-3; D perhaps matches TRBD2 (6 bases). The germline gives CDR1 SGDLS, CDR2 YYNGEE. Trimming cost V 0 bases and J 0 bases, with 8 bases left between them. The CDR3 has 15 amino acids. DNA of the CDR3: TGTGCCAGCAGCGTAGTTGGGACTAGCACAGATACGCAGTATTTT. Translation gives CASSVVGTSTDTQYF. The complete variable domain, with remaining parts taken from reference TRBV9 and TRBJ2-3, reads DSGVTQTPKHLITATGQRVTLRCSPRSGDLSVYWYQQSLDQGLQFLIQYYNGEERAKGNILERFSAQQFPDLHSELNLSSLELGDSALYFCASSVVGTSTDTQYFGPGTRLTVL.

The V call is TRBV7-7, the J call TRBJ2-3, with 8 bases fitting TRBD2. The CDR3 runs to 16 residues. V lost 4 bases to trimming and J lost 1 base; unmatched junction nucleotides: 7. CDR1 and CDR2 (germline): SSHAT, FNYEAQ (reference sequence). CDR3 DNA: TGTGCCAGCAGCTCAATAGCGGGGACGGGCACAGATACGCAGTATTTT. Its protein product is CASSSIAGTGTDTQYF.

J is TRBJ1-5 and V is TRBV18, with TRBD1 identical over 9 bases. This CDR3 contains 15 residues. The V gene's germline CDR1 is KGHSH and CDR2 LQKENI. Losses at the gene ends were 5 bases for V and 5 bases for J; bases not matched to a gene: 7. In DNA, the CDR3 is TGTGCCAGCTCAAAGGACAGGGGCATGGATCAGCCCCAGCATTTT. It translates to CASSKDRGMDQPQHF.

This CDR3 is CASSLVPGGGNTIYF. CDR3 coding DNA: TGTGCCAGCAGCTTAGTGCCCGGGGGAGGAAACACCATATATTTT. This chain links TRBV7-2 with TRBJ1-3, with D possibly being TRBD1 (5 bases). The germline V and J ends were trimmed by 1 base and 4 bases, with 11 bases remaining between them. Germline V CDR1 and CDR2: SGHTA, FQGNSA. This CDR3 is 15 amino acids long.

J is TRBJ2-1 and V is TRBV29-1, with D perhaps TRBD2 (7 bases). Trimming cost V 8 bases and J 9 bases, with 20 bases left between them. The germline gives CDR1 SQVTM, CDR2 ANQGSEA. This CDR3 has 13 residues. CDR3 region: CSLGGGPAFEQFF. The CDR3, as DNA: TGCAGCCTTGGGGGGGGGCCCGCCTTTGAGCAGTTCTTC.

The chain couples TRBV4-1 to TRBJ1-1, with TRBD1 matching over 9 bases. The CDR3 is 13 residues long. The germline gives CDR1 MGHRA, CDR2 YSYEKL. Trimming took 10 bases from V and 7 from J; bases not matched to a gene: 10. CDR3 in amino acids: CATRNTGGSEAFF. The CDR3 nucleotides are TGCGCCACAAGGAATACAGGGGGCAGTGAAGCTTTCTTT.

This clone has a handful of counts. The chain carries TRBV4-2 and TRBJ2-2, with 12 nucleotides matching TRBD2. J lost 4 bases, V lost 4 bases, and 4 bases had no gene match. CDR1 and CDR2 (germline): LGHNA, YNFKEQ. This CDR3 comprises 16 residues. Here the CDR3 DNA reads TGTGCCAGCAGCCCTCTAGCGGGAGGGGTCACCGGGGAGCTGTTTTTT. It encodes CASSPLAGGVTGELFF.

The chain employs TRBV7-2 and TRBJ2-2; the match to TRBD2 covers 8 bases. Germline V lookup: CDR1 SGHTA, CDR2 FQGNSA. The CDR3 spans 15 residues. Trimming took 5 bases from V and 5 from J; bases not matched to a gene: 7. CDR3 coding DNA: TGTGCCAGCAGCCCTCAACCTAGCGGGACCGGGGAGCTGTTTTTT. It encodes CASSPQPSGTGELFF.

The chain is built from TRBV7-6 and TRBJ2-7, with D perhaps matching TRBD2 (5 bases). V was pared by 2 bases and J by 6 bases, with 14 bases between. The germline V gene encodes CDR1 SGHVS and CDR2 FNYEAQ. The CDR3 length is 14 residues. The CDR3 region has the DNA TGTGCCAGCAGCTTATCTCGGGGTGTTGGCGAGCAGTACTTC. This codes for CASSLSRGVGEQYF.